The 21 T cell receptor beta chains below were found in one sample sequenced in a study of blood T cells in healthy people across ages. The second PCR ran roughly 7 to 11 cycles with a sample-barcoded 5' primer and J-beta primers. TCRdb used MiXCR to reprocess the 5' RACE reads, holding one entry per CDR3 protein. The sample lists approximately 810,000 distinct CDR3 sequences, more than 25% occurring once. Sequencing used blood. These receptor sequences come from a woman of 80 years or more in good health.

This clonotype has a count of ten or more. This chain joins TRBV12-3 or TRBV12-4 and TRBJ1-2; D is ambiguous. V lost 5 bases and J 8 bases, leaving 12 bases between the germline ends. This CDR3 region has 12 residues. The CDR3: CASSPYGYGYTF. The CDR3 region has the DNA TGTGCCAGCAGTCCTTATGGCTACGGCTACACCTTC.

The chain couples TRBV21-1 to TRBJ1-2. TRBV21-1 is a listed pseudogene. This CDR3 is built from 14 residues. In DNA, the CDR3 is TGTGCCAGCCGCCGAGAACAAACTAACTATGGCTACACCTTC. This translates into CASRREQTNYGYTF.

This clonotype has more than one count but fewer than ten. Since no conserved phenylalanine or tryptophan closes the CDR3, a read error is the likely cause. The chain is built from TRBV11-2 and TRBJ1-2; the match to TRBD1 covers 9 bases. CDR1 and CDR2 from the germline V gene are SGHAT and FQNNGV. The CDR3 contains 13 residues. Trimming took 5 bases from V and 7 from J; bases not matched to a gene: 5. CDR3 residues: CASSEQGAGGYTV. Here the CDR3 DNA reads TGTGCCAGCAGCGAACAGGGGGCCGGTGGCTACACCGTC.

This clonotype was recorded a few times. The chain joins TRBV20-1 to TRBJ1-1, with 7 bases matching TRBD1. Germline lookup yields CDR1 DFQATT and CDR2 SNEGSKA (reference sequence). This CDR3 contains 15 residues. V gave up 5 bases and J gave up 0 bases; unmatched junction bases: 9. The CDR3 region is CSASDREGLNTEAFF. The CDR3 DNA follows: TGCAGTGCTTCAGACAGGGAGGGCCTGAACACTGAAGCTTTCTTT.

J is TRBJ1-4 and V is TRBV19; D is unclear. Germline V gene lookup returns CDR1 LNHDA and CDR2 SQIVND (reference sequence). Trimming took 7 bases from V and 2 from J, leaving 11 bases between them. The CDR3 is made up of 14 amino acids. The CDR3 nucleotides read TGTGCCAGTACTTCGACATTCACTAATGAAAAACTGTTTTTT. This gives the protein CASTSTFTNEKLFF.

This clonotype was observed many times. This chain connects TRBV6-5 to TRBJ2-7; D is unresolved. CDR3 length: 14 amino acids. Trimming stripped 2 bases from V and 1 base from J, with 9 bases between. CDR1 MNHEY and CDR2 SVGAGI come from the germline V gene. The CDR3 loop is CASSYPGRSYEQYF. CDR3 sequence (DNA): TGTGCCAGCAGTTACCCGGGCAGGTCCTACGAGCAGTACTTC.

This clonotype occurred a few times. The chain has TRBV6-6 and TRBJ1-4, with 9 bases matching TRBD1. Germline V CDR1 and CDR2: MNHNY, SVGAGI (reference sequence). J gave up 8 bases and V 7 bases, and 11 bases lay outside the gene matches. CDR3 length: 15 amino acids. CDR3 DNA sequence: TGTGCCAGCACCAAGAGGACAGGGGAAATGGAAAAACTGTTTTTT. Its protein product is CASTKRTGEMEKLFF.

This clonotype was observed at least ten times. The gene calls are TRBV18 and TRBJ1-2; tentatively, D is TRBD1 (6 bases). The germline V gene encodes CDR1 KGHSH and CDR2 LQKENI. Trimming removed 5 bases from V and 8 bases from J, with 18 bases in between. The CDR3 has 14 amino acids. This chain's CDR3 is CASSYSNREVGYTF. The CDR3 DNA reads TGTGCCAGCTCATACAGCAACAGGGAAGTCGGCTACACCTTC.

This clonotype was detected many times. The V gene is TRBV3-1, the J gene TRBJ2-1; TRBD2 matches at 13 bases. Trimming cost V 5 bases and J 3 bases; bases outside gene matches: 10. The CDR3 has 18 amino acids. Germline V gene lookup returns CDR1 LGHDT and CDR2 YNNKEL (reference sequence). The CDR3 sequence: CASSLGGTSGANYNEQFF. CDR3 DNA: TGTGCCAGCAGCTTAGGCGGGACTAGCGGGGCAAACTACAATGAGCAGTTCTTC.

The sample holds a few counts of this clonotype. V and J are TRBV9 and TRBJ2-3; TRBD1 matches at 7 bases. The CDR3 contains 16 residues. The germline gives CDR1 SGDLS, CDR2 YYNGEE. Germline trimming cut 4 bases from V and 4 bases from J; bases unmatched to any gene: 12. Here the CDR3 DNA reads TGTGCCAGCAGCCTCACCGGGACAGCCGGCGCAGATACGCAGTATTTT. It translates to CASSLTGTAGADTQYF.

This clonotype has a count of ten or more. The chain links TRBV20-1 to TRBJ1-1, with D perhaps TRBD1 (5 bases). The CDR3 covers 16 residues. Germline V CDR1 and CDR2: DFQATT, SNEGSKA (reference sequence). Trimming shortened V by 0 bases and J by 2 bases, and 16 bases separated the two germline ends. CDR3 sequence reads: CSARDNTGLLNTEAFF. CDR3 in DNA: TGCAGTGCTAGAGATAATACAGGACTACTAAACACTGAAGCTTTCTTT.

The CDR3 coding sequence is TGTGCCAGCAGCTTAAGAACAGGGAATATGGGCTACACCTTC. Residues: CASSLRTGNMGYTF. V usage is TRBV7-2 and J usage is TRBJ1-2; maybe TRBD1 (6 bases). Trimming cost V 2 bases and J 8 bases, with 15 bases left between them. This CDR3 contains 14 residues. Germline-derived CDR1 and CDR2 are SGHTA and FQGNSA.

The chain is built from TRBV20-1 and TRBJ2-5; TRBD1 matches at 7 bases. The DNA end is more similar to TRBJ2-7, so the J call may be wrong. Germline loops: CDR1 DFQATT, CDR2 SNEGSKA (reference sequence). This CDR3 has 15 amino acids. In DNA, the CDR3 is TGCAGTGCTAGAGGGGAGCGGCAGGGGGTCCACGAGCAGTACTTC. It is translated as CSARGERQGVHEQYF.

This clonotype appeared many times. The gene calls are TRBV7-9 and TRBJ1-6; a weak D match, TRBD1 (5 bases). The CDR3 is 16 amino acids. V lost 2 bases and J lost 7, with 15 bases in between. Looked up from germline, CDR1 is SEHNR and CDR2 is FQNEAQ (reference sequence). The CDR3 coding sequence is TGTGCCAGCAGCTTATCTGTGGGGGGGAGAAATTCACCCCTCCACTTT. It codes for CASSLSVGGRNSPLHF.

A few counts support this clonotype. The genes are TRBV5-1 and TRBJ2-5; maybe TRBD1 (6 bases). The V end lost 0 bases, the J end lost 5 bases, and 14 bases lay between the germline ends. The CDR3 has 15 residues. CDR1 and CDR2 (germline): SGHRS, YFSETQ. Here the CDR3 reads CASSLGSGTMETQYF. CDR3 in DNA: TGCGCCAGCAGCTTGGGGTCGGGGACAATGGAGACCCAGTACTTC.

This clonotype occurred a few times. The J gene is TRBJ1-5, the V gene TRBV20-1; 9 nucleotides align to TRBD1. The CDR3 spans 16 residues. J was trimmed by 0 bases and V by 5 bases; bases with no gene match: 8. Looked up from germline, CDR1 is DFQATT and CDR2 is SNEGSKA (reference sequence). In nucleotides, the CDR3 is TGCAGTGCTGGACAGGGGCGGTTCCATAGCAATCAGCCCCAGCATTTT. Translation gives CSAGQGRFHSNQPQHF.

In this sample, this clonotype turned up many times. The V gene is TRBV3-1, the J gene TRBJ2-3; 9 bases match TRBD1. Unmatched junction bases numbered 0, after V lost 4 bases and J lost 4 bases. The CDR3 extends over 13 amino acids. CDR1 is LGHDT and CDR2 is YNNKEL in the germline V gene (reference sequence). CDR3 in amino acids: CASSRQGADTQYF. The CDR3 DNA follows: TGTGCCAGCAGCCGACAGGGGGCAGATACGCAGTATTTT.

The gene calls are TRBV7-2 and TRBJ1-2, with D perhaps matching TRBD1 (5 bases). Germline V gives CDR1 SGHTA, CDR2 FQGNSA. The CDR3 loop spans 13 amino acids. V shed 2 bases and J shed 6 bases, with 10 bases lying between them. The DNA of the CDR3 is TGTGCCAGCAGCTTACAGGGAAATCATGGCTACACCTTC. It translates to CASSLQGNHGYTF.

CDR3 nucleotides: TGTGCCAGCAGAGCAACCCCGGGACAGGGGTTCTTCAACACTGAAGCTTTCTTT. Its protein is CASRATPGQGFFNTEAFF. The chain employs TRBV14 and TRBJ1-1, with TRBD1 matching over 10 bases. The germline CDR1 and CDR2 sequences are SGHDN and FVKESK. The CDR3 is 18 amino acids. The trim removed 6 bases at V and 2 bases at J, leaving 15 bases unmatched.

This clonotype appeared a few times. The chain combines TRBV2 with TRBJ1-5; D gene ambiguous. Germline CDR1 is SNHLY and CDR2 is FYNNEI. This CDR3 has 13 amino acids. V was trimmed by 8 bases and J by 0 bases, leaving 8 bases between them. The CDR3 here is CASDRDSNQPQHF. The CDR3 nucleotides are TGTGCCAGCGACCGGGATAGCAATCAGCCCCAGCATTTT.

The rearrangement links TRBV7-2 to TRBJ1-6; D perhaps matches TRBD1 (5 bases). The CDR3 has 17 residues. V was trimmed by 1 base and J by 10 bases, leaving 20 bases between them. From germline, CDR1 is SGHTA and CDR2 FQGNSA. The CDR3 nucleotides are TGTGCCAGCAGCTTAGGGGGATCCGGAGGGGAGAGATCACCCCTCCACTTT. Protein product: CASSLGGSGGERSPLHF.